This T cell receptor (beta chain) was captured in a study of shared clonotypes between healthy human individuals. Turning to the study itself: Donors had three CD4 naive, three CD4 memory, two CD8 naive and one CD8 memory plate apiece. Study results and limitations: Four donors had about 5% of their naive CD4 clonotypes in common. Naive subsets usually exceeded memory subsets in estimated richness. Rarefaction showed sorted-subset sequencing was incomplete despite large depth.

V gave up 5 bases and J gave up 5 bases, with 12 bases separating them. Germline V CDR1 and CDR2: LNHDA, SQIVND (reference sequence). The CDR3 has 13 amino acids. About this clone: Its cognate antigen is unknown.

This table comes from immunoSEQ multiplex PCR, and its TCRdb copy is limited to in-frame clones, with some not included. The sample has around 2.5 million clones, under 95% seen once. The TCR sequence derives from a man aged 18 to 29 in good health. Some clones in this sample may be carry-over from other donors' samples. J is TRBJ2-5 and V is TRBV19; D uncertain. Sequencing was done on a sample of naive CD4+ T cells from PBMCs. Described subset: CD45RA+ positively selected. The CDR3, as DNA: TGTGCCAGTAGTGCCCTATCCTGGGAGACCCAGTACTTC. Amino acid sequence: CASSALSWETQYF.